Listed below are T cell receptor beta chains from one sample, sequenced in a study of blood T cell repertoires in COVID-19. Sequencing used immunoSEQ multiplex PCR; TCRdb keeps in-frame clones, though not all of them. The table has 300,000 to 450,000 clones, approximately 89% seen once. Sequenced input: peripheral blood. The receptors here all came from a woman younger than 45 with COVID-19, enrolled during active disease. The conserved cysteine and the conserved F or W are not part of the CDR3 here. Each record gives: J gene, V gene, D gene, CDR3 protein. D genes are given only for firm matches.

>TRBJ2-3|TRBV13|TRBD2
ASSLSLAGARTDTQY
>TRBJ2-1|TRBV7-3|TRBD2
ASSEGLAVYNEQF
>TRBJ2-1|TRBV12-5|TRBD2
ASGFGSGGRNEQF
>TRBJ1-1|TRBV5-1|.
ASSLEGTSNTEAF
>TRBJ1-1|TRBV19|TRBD1
ASRRQGDWNTEAF
>TRBJ2-5|TRBV3-1/TRBV3-2|TRBD1
ASSQDRGRARQETQY
>TRBJ1-2|TRBV4-1|.
ASSQSGGSGYT
>TRBJ2-3|TRBV11-2|TRBD2
ASSLEPGRASDTQY
>TRBJ2-5|TRBV5-1|TRBD2
ASSLVSGGPQETQY
>TRBJ1-4|TRBV11-2|TRBD1
ASSQGQLGPATNEKLF
>TRBJ2-2|TRBV2|.
ASIVLGYTGELF
>TRBJ1-2|TRBV29-1|TRBD1
SVTGGRTDGYT
>TRBJ2-3|TRBV11-3|.
ASSGGTSTDTQY
>TRBJ2-3|TRBV30|.
AWSPPLSPTPGDTQY